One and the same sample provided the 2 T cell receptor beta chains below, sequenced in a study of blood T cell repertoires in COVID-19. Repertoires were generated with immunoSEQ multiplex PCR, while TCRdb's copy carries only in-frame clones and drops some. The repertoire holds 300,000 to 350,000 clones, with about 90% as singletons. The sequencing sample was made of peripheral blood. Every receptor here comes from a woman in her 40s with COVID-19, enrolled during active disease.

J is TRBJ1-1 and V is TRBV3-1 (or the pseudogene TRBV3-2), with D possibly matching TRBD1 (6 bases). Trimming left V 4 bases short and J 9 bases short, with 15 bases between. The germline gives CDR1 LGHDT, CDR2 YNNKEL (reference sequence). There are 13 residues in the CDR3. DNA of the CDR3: TGTGCCAGCAGCCCAGGAGTAGGGGGTCAAGCTTTCTTT. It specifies CASSPGVGGQAFF.

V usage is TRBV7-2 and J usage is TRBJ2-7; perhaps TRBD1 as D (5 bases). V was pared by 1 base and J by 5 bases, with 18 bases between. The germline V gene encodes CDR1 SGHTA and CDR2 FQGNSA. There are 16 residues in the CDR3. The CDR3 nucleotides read TGTGCCAGCAGCTTAGTCCCGCCGCAGGGTGTCGACGAGCAGTACTTC. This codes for CASSLVPPQGVDEQYF.